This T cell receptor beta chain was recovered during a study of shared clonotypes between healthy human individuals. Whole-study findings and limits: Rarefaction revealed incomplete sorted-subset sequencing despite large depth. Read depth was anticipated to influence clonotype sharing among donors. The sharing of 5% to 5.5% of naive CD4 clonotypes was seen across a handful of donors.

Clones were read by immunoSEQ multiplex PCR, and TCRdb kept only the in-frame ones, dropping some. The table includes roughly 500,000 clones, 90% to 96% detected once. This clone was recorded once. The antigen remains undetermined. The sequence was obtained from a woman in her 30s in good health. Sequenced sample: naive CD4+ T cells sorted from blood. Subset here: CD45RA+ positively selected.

In nucleotides, the CDR3 is TGTGCCAGCGCGAGGTTTGGGCAGGTGGTGCCCAGCGAAAAACTGTTTTTT. Its translation: CASARFGQVVPSEKLFF. V gene TRBV27 combines with J gene TRBJ1-4; no definite D call. CDR1 and CDR2 (germline): MNHEY, SMNVEV (reference sequence). Trimming left V 8 bases short and J 8 bases short, with 27 bases between. The CDR3 has 17 amino acids. The full variable domain, in which reference TRBV27 and TRBJ1-4 provide the parts outside the CDR3, is EAQVTQNPRYLITVTGKKLTVTCSQNMNHEYMSWYRQDPGLGLRQIYYSMNVEVTDKGDVPEGYKVSRKEKRNFPLILESPSPNQTSLYFCASARFGQVVPSEKLFFGSGTQLSVL.